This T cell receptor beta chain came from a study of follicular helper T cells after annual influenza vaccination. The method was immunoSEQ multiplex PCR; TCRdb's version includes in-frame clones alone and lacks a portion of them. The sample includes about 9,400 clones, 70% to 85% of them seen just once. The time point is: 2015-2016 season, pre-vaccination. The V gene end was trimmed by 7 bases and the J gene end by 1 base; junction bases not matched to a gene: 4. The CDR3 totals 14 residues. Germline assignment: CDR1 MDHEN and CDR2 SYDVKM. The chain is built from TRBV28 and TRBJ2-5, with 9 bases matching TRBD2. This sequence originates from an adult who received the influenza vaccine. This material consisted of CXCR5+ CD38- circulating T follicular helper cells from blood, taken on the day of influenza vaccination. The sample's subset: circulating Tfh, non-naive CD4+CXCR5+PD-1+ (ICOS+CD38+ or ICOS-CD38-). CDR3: CASNSGSSQETQYF. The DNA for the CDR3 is TGTGCCAGCAATAGCGGGAGTTCCCAAGAGACCCAGTACTTC.